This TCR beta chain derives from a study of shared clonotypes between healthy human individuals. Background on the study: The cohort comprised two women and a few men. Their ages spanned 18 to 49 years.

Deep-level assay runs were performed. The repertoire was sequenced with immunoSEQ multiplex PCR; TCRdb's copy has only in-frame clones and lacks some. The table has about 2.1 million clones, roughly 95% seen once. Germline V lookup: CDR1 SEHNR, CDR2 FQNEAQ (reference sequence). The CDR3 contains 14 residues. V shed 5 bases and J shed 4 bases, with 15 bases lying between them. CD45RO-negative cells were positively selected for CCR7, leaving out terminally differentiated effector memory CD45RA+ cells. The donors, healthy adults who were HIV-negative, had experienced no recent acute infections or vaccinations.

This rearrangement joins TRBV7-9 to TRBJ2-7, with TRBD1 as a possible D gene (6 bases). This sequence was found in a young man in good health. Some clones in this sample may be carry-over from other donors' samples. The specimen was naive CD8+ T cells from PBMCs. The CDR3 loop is CASSGSGHYYEQYF. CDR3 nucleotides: TGTGCCAGCAGCGGCTCGGGACACTATTACGAGCAGTACTTC.